The source of this T cell receptor (beta chain) is a study of graft-versus-host responses after intestinal transplantation. At the level of the study: Tacrolimus and steroids were given for 2 to 3 years to all recipients after anti-thymocyte globulin induction.

Per germline, CDR1 SEHNR and CDR2 FQNEAQ (reference sequence). The length of the CDR3 is 18 residues. Losses at the gene ends were 4 bases for V and 1 base for J; bases not matched to a gene: 11. Overall study findings and caveats: Within allografts, high graft-versus-host to host-versus-graft clonal ratios were seen among patients with graft-donor T cell macrochimerism. Circulating GvH clone levels at their peak were associated with HvG declines (early post-transplant). The marrow of recipients harbored GvH clones, and ileum or blood showed some of them first.

In the case of this clone: Its antigen is not identified.

Repertoires were generated with immunoSEQ multiplex PCR, while TCRdb's copy carries only in-frame clones and drops some. The sample lists some 100,000 clones, roughly 87% occurring once. The clonotype originates from a human donor who was the organ donor for an intestinal transplant. This rearrangement joins TRBV7-9 to TRBJ1-5; TRBD1 matches at 9 bases. The source was unstimulated CD4+ T cells sorted from spleen or lymph node cells, collected before transplant. The CDR3 reads CASSSTGGLFKSNQPQHF. CDR3 DNA: TGTGCCAGCAGCTCTACAGGGGGCCTTTTTAAGAGCAATCAGCCCCAGCATTTT.